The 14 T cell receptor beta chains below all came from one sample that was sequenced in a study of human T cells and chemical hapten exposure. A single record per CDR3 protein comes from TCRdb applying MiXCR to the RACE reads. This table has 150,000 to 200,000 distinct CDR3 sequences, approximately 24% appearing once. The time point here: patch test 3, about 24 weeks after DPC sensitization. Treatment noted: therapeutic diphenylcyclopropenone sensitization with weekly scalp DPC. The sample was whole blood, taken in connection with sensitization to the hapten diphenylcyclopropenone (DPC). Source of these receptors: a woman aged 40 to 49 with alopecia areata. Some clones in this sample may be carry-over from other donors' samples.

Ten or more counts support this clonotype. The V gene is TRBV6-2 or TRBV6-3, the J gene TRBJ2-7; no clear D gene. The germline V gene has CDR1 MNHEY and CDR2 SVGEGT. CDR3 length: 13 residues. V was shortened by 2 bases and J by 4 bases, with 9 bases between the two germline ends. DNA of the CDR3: TGTGCCAGCAGTTACGACGCCGTATACGAGCAGTACTTC. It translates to CASSYDAVYEQYF.

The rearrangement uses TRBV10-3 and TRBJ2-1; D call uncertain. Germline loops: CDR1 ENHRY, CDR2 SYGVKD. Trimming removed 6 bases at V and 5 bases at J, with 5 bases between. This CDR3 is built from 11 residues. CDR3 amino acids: CAISLDNEQFF. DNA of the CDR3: TGTGCCATCAGCCTCGACAATGAGCAGTTCTTC.

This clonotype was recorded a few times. CDR3 in DNA: TGTGCCAGCAGCCGGACAGGGCCGATAATCACCGGGGAGCTGTTTTTT. Translation gives CASSRTGPIITGELFF. J is TRBJ2-2 and V is TRBV7-8, with TRBD1 identical over 8 bases. CDR1 and CDR2 (germline): SGHVS, FQNEAQ. The CDR3 spans 16 residues. Trimming removed 5 bases from V and 4 bases from J; junction bases left unmatched: 9.

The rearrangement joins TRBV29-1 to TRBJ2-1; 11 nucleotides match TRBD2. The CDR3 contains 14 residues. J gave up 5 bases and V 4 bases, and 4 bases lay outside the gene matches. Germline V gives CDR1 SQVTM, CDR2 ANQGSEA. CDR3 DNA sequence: TGCAGCGTTGGTCTAGCGGGAGGACACAATGAGCAGTTCTTC. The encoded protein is CSVGLAGGHNEQFF.

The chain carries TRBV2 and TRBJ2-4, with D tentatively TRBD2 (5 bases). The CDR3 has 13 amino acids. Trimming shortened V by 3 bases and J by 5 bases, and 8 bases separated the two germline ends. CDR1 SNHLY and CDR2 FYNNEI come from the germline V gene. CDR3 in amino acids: CASSESRENIQYF. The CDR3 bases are TGTGCCAGCAGTGAGTCGCGGGAAAACATTCAGTACTTC.

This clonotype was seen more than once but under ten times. CDR3 loop: CASSYLRVIISGAQETQYF. The CDR3, as DNA: TGTGCCAGCAGTTACTTACGGGTTATTATCTCCGGGGCCCAAGAGACCCAGTACTTC. This chain joins TRBV6-6 and TRBJ2-5; D could derive from TRBD1 or TRBD2 (5 bases each). This CDR3 spans 19 amino acids. CDR1 MNHNY and CDR2 SVGAGI come from the germline V gene (reference sequence). Trimming left V 1 base short and J 1 base short, with 22 bases between.

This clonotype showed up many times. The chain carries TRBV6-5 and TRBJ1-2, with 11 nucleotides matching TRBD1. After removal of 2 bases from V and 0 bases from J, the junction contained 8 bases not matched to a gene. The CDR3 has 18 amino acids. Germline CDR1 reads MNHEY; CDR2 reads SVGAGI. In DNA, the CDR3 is TGTGCCAGCAGTTACCAAGGCGGGACAGGGGGAACTAACTATGGCTACACCTTC. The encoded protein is CASSYQGGTGGTNYGYTF.

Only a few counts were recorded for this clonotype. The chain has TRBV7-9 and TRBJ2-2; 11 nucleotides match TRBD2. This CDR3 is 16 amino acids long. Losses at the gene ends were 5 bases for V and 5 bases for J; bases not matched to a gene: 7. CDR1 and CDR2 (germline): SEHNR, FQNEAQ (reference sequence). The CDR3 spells CASSETSGTWTGELFF. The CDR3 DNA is TGTGCCAGCAGCGAGACTAGCGGGACTTGGACCGGGGAGCTGTTTTTT.

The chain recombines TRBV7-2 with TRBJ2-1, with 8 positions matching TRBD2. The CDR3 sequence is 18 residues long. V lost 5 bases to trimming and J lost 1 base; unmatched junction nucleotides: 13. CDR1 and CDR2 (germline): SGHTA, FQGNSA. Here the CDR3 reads CASSKRSTGGASYNEQFF. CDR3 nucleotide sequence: TGTGCCAGCAGCAAAAGGTCCACGGGAGGGGCATCCTACAATGAGCAGTTCTTC.

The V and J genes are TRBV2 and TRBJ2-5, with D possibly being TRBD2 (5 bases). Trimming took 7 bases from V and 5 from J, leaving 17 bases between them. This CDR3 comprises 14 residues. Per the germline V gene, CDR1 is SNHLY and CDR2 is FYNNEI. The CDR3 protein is CASNVGLQRETQYF. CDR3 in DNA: TGTGCCAGCAACGTAGGACTGCAGAGGGAGACCCAGTACTTC.

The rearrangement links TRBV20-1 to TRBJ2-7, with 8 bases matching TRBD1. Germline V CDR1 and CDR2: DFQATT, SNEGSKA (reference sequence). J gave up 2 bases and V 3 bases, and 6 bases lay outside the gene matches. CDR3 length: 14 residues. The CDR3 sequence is CSASQGAPTYEQYF. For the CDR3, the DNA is TGCAGTGCTAGTCAGGGGGCCCCCACCTACGAGCAGTACTTC.

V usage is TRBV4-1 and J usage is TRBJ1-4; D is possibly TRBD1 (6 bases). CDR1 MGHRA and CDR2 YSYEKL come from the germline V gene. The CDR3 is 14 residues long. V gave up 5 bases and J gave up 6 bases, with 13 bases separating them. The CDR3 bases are TGCGCCAGCAGCACTAGGACAGTGGATGAAAAACTGTTTTTT. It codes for CASSTRTVDEKLFF.

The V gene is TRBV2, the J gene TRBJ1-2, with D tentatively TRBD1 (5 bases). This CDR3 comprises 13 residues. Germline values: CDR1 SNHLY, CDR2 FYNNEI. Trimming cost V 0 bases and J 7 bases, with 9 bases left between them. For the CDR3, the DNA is TGTGCCAGCAGTGAAGCCGGGGCCGCTGGCTACACCTTC. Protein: CASSEAGAAGYTF.

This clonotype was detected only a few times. CDR3 coding DNA: TGTGCCATCAGTGAGATGGGGACAGGGGGCACTGGGGCCAACGTCCTGACTTTC. Its protein is CAISEMGTGGTGANVLTF. The rearrangement links TRBV10-3 to TRBJ2-6; 12 nucleotides line up with TRBD1. Unmatched junction bases numbered 4, after V lost 2 bases and J lost 2 bases. The CDR3 spans 18 residues. From germline, CDR1 is ENHRY and CDR2 SYGVKD.